This T cell receptor beta chain comes out of a study of T cells expressing NK-cell markers. Study-wide findings and caveats: Whether the expanded NKG2C+ T cell clones recognized HCMV remained unclear. More than 5 donors had dominant NKG2C+ clonotypes that comprised about 1.0-8% of their CD8+ T cells.

From the 5' RACE reads, TCRdb lists one entry per CDR3 protein and no DNA. Its table lists about half a million distinct CDR3 sequences. Germline loops: CDR1 MNHEY, CDR2 SMNVEV (reference sequence). The CDR3 covers 13 residues. As regards this clonotype: The antigen is not known.

This receptor was taken from a woman in her fifties or sixties in good health. The chain carries TRBV27 and TRBJ1-5. Source material: blood T cells: a sorted CD56 or NKG2C T cell subset, CD4+ or CD8+ T cells, or bulk PBMC T cells (not recorded which). Here the CDR3 reads CASSPLGGQPQHF.